This T cell receptor (beta chain) was identified during a study of blood T cell repertoires in COVID-19. In the study overall: The United States, Italy and Spain provided the acute and convalescent COVID-19 samples. The analysed material was cDNA or gDNA that came from T cells, B-cell-depleted T cells, or PBMCs.

Profiled with immunoSEQ multiplex PCR; TCRdb holds only in-frame clones, not every one. The sample consists of roughly 120,000 clones, roughly 84% of them appearing once. The germline V gene has CDR1 MDHEN and CDR2 SYDVKM. V was clipped by 5 bases and J by 0 bases; unmatched bases: 10. CDR3 length equals 17 residues. The J gene is TRBJ2-3, the V gene TRBV28; 8 bases line up with TRBD2. The clonotype comes from a man aged 40-50 years with acute or convalescent COVID-19. The sample comprised peripheral blood. The CDR3 DNA is TGTGCCAGCAGTACTAGCGGATTCTATGGAAGCACAGATACGCAGTATTTT. Translation: CASSTSGFYGSTDTQYF.